These T cell receptor beta chains were read from a single sample in a study of T-cell reconstitution after alpha-beta-depleted transplantation in children. MiXCR, run by TCRdb on the PCR reads, gives a single entry per CDR3 protein. The sample yields 400,000 to 450,000 distinct CDR3 sequences, approximately 41% seen once. The specimen comprised PBMCs, sampled before TCRalphabeta/CD19-depleted stem cell transplant. Every receptor here comes from a girl aged 2 to 10 with aplastic anemia, due to receive a stem cell transplant. The CDR3 runs from the conserved cysteine through the conserved F or W. D genes are given only for firm matches. The size entry is marked missing in some rows and otherwise reads once, few, many or a size class.

J | size | D | V | DNA | CDR3
TRBJ2-7 | - | - | TRBV12-3/TRBV12-4 | TGTGCCAGCAGTCCAGGGGGGCTCGACGAGCAGTACTTC | CASSPGGLDEQYF
TRBJ2-1 | few | TRBD2 | TRBV5-1 | TGCGCCAGCAGCTCGGCGGCAGGGGTAGCGGGAGGCAATGAGCAGTTCTTC | CASSSAAGVAGGNEQFF
TRBJ2-7 | - | - | TRBV7-2 | TGTGCCAGCAGCTTAGCGGCGGGCCTTAGTCACGAGCAGTACTTC | CASSLAAGLSHEQYF
TRBJ1-4 | many | TRBD1 | TRBV29-1 | TGCAGCGTGCGGGCCAGGGGGTCTGAAAAACTGTTTTTT | CSVRARGSEKLFF
TRBJ1-1 | many | - | TRBV12-3/TRBV12-4 | TGTGCCAGCAGTCCGAGCCCCACTGAAGCTTTCTTT | CASSPSPTEAFF
TRBJ1-5 | - | - | TRBV7-2 | TGTGCCAGCAGCTTGGTCAGGGCCGCTCAGCCCCAGCATTTT | CASSLVRAAQPQHF
TRBJ2-2 | - | - | TRBV12-3/TRBV12-4 | TGTGCCAGCAGTCCCCGCTACACCGGGGAGCTGTTTTTT | CASSPRYTGELFF
TRBJ2-7 | - | TRBD1 | TRBV30 | TGTGCCTGGAGTACGCCAGGGGGCGCGACGAAGCAGTACTTC | CAWSTPGGATKQYF
TRBJ2-3 | - | TRBD1 | TRBV29-1 | TGCAGCGTCACCCGGGACAGCAGGGGAGATACGCAGTATTTT | CSVTRDSRGDTQYF
TRBJ2-3 | - | TRBD2 | TRBV5-1 | TGCGCCAGCAGCTTTTTTACTAGCGGCGACGGCACAGATACGCAGTATTTT | CASSFFTSGDGTDTQYF
TRBJ2-4 | - | TRBD2 | TRBV10-2 | TGCGCCAGCAGCCAACTAGCGGAAGCCAAAAACATTCAGTACTTC | CASSQLAEAKNIQYF
TRBJ2-1 | many | - | TRBV10-2 | TGCGCCAGCAGTGATTTAAACAGACTCTACAATGAGCAGTTCTTC | CASSDLNRLYNEQFF
TRBJ2-3 | many | - | TRBV20-1 | TGCAGTGTCCCGGGGGCTAGCCGTACAGATACGCAGTATTTT | CSVPGASRTDTQYF
TRBJ2-2 | - | TRBD1 | TRBV20-1 | TGCAGTGCTATTACAGGGGAGAGTGACACCGGGGAGCTGTTTTTT | CSAITGESDTGELFF
TRBJ2-5 | many | - | TRBV20-1 | TGCAGTGCTAGAGAGAGGCGGGCCCAGTACTTC | CSARERRAQYF
TRBJ2-3 | many | - | TRBV4-1 | TGCGCCAGCAGCTCCGTGGCCGATACGCAGTATTTT | CASSSVADTQYF
TRBJ1-1 | many | - | TRBV11-2 | TGTGCCAGCAGCTCGGGACGGAACACTGAAGCTTTCTTT | CASSSGRNTEAFF
TRBJ2-1 | - | - | TRBV20-1 | TGCAGTGCTAGAGCCGACCTGACAGATCCTGGCTATGAGCAGTTCTTC | CSARADLTDPGYEQFF
TRBJ1-5 | - | TRBD1 | TRBV6-2/TRBV6-3 | TGTGCCAGCAGCCCAGGGGGTTGGCAGCCCCAGCATTTT | CASSPGGWQPQHF
TRBJ2-5 | many | TRBD2 | TRBV5-1 | TGCGCCAGCAGCGTTCGCCCGGCGGGAGTGGATCAAGAGACCCAGTACTTC | CASSVRPAGVDQETQYF
TRBJ1-5 | few | TRBD1 | TRBV12-3/TRBV12-4 | TGTGCCAGCAGTCGGGGACAGGGCTTTGGCAATCAGCCCCAGCATTTT | CASSRGQGFGNQPQHF
TRBJ2-4 | - | TRBD2 | TRBV9 | TGTGCCAGCAGCCCCAGGCTAGCGGGAGGGCACATTCAGTACTTC | CASSPRLAGGHIQYF
TRBJ2-1 | - | - | TRBV20-1 | TGCAGTGCTAGAGATCACAGCGGAGGACTATCCTACAATGAGCAGTTCTTC | CSARDHSGGLSYNEQFF
TRBJ2-5 | - | - | TRBV28 | TGTGCCAGCAGTTTCATAGGGATGGAGACCCAGTACTTC | CASSFIGMETQYF
TRBJ2-1 | - | TRBD1 | TRBV28 | TGTGCCAGCAGCTCCAACTTACAGGGGGACAATGAGCAGTTCTTC | CASSSNLQGDNEQFF
TRBJ2-1 | many | TRBD2 | TRBV12-3/TRBV12-4 | TGTGCCAGCAGTACCAGGACTAGCGGGATTTGGAATGAGCAGTTCTTC | CASSTRTSGIWNEQFF
TRBJ2-3 | - | TRBD1 | TRBV5-1 | TGCGCCAGCAGCTGGGACAGGGGAGATCGGTTAACAGATACGCAGTATTTT | CASSWDRGDRLTDTQYF
TRBJ2-2 | few | - | TRBV15 | TGTGCCACCAGCAGAAGACCCGGGGAGCTGTTTTTT | CATSRRPGELFF
TRBJ2-1 | - | - | TRBV7-9 | TGTGCCAGCAGCTCCTTATCGGGAGCGGATTACAATGAGCAGTTCTTC | CASSSLSGADYNEQFF
TRBJ1-2 | - | - | TRBV11-3 | TGTGCCAGCAGCTTAGTAAAGGGAGGAGCAGGGAAGAATGGCTACACCTTC | CASSLVKGGAGKNGYTF
TRBJ1-5 | - | - | TRBV30 | TGTGCCTGGAGTGTACCGGGGGACGGCAATCAGCCCCAGCATTTT | CAWSVPGDGNQPQHF
TRBJ2-7 | few | - | TRBV20-1 | TGCAGTGGCACAACCGAGTGGCAGGGCGAGCAGTACTTC | CSGTTEWQGEQYF
TRBJ2-7 | few | TRBD2 | TRBV20-1 | TGCAGTGCTAGAGATCTTCTAGCGGGAACCTACGAGCAGTACTTC | CSARDLLAGTYEQYF
TRBJ2-7 | - | TRBD2 | TRBV3-1 | TGTGCCAGCAGCTTCGAGGGGCTAGCGGGAGTAGACGAGCAGTACTTC | CASSFEGLAGVDEQYF
TRBJ2-3 | - | - | TRBV15 | TGTGCCACCAGCAGAGACACAGTTACAGATACGCAGTATTTT | CATSRDTVTDTQYF
TRBJ2-5 | - | TRBD1 | TRBV9 | TGTGCCAGCAGCCTCGGGACAGGGTCTCGAGAGACCCAGTACTTC | CASSLGTGSRETQYF
TRBJ2-6 | - | - | TRBV5-1 | TGCGCCAGCCACCGCGGCGACTCTGGGGCCAACGTCCTGACTTTC | CASHRGDSGANVLTF
TRBJ2-1 | many | TRBD2 | TRBV29-1 | TGCAGCGTTGACGGACTAGCGGAAACTAGCTCCTACAATGAGCAGTTCTTC | CSVDGLAETSSYNEQFF
TRBJ1-1 | - | TRBD1 | TRBV20-1 | TGCAGTGCTACGGACAGGCCCACTGAAGCTTTCTTT | CSATDRPTEAFF
TRBJ2-7 | - | - | TRBV20-1 | TGCAGTGCCCGAGACCCACGAACCTACGAGCAGTACTTC | CSARDPRTYEQYF
TRBJ1-5 | - | - | TRBV12-2 | TGTGCAAGTCGCTTAGTCAGACAGGGTGCAAGTTGGAATCAGCCCCAGCATTTT | CASRLVRQGASWNQPQHF
TRBJ2-7 | - | - | TRBV5-6 | TGTGCCAGCAGCCTGAAGGGACTTCGCTACGAGCAGTACTTC | CASSLKGLRYEQYF
TRBJ1-6 | many | - | TRBV7-3 | TGTGCCAGCTCCCGGACCGCGAATTCACCCCTCCACTTT | CASSRTANSPLHF
TRBJ2-7 | few | - | TRBV9 | TGTGCCAGCAGCCCAGTCGCGAGGGTCCACGAGCAGTACTTC | CASSPVARVHEQYF
TRBJ2-7 | few | - | TRBV6-2/TRBV6-3 | TGTGCCAGCAGTTCGTCTTGGGAGCAGTACTTC | CASSSSWEQYF